This TCR beta chain emerged from a study of CD8 T cells in Susac syndrome. This CDR3 comprises 13 residues. Between the trimmed V and J ends, which lost 3 bases and 0 bases, there was a span of 6 bases. CDR1 is GTSNPN, CDR2 SVGIG, per germline (reference sequence). Negative magnetic isolation gave CD8+ and CD4+ cells; FACS enriched CD8+ TEMRA. RNA amounts of 0.5 to 1 ug underwent reverse transcription with random hexamers. TCRdb redid the calling of the immunoSEQ multiplex PCR reads with MiXCR, one entry per CDR3 protein. The data contain about 160,000 distinct CDR3 sequences, 90% to 96% of them seen just once; the ten biggest clones take up about 0.12%.

The gene calls are TRBV30 and TRBJ1-5; tentative D call: TRBD1 (5 bases). The sequence was collected from a human donor with Susac syndrome. The sequenced sample was CD4+ T cells from PBMCs. The chain's CDR3 is CAWRGHSNQPQHF. DNA for the CDR3: TGTGCCTGGAGAGGACATAGCAATCAGCCCCAGCATTTT.